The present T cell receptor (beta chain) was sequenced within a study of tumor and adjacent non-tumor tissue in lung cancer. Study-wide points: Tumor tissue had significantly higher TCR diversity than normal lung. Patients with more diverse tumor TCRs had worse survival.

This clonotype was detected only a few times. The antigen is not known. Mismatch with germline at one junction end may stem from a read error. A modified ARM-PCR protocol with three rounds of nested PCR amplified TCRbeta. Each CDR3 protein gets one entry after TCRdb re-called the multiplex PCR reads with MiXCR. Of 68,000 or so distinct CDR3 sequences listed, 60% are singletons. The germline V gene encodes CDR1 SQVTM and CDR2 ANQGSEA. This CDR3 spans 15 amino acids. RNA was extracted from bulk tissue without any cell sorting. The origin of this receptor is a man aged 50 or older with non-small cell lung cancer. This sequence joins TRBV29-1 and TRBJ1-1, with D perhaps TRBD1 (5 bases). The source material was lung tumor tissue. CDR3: CSAREPHSGSTEGFF. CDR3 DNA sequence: TGCAGCGCTAGGGAACCCCATTCAGGGAGCACTGAAGGTTTCTTT. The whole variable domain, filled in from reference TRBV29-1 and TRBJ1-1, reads SAVISQKPSRDICQRGTSLTIQCQVDSQVTMMFWYRQQPGQSLTLIATANQGSEATYESGFVIDKFPISRPNLTFSTLTVSNMSPEDSSIYLCSAREPHSGSTEGFFGQGTRLTVV.